The 32 T cell receptor beta chains below all came from one sample that was sequenced in a study of T cell changes during pregnancy in multiple sclerosis. Sequenced by immunoSEQ multiplex PCR; TCRdb stores in-frame clones only, minus some. There are just under 65,000 clones in the sample; roughly 96% occur only once, and over 2% lies in the top ten. The sample was CD8+ T cells from peripheral blood mononuclear cells, taken after pregnancy. Receptors originate from a female donor with multiple sclerosis, enrolled in a pregnancy study.

CDR3 loop: CASSQVGGTGAYEQYF. The DNA of the CDR3 is TGTGCCAGCAGCCAAGTTGGGGGGACAGGGGCCTACGAGCAGTACTTC. V is TRBV14 and J is TRBJ2-7; 10 nucleotides align to TRBD1. The CDR3 has 16 residues. Trimming removed 1 base from V and 2 bases from J; junction bases left unmatched: 5. Germline V gene lookup returns CDR1 SGHDN and CDR2 FVKESK.

V gene TRBV19 combines with J gene TRBJ2-7; tentatively, D is TRBD1 (6 bases). Germline V CDR1 and CDR2: LNHDA, SQIVND (reference sequence). V lost 3 bases and J 0 bases, leaving 12 bases between the germline ends. CDR3 length: 15 residues. CDR3 protein: CASSIGGHSSYEQYF. CDR3 sequence (DNA): TGTGCCAGTAGTATTGGGGGACACTCCTCCTACGAGCAGTACTTC.

V gene TRBV18 combines with J gene TRBJ1-4; D is possibly TRBD1 (6 bases). The germline CDR1 and CDR2 sequences are KGHSH and LQKENI. The V and J ends lost 2 bases and 4 bases respectively, with 20 bases between them. The CDR3 covers 18 residues. For the CDR3, the DNA is TGTGCCAGCTCACCAAGAATCGGAGAGGACAGACTTAATGAAAAACTGTTTTTT. Encoded protein: CASSPRIGEDRLNEKLFF.

The chain is built from TRBV2 and TRBJ1-1; D gene ambiguous. The CDR3 is 11 amino acids. Trimming pared 7 bases from V and 3 bases from J, leaving 6 bases between. CDR1 is SNHLY, CDR2 FYNNEI, per germline. The CDR3 here is CASKDYTEAFF. As DNA, the CDR3 is TGTGCCAGCAAGGACTACACTGAAGCTTTCTTT.

The chain is built from TRBV27 and TRBJ2-1; 12 nucleotides line up with TRBD2. Germline V gene sequence: CDR1 MNHEY, CDR2 SMNVEV (reference sequence). Losses at the gene ends were 6 bases for V and 9 bases for J; bases not matched to a gene: 9. The CDR3 runs 15 residues. The CDR3 reads CASRETSGSFSEQFF. The CDR3 bases are TGTGCCAGCAGAGAGACTAGCGGGAGTTTTAGTGAGCAGTTCTTC.

In its sample, this clone was seen once. The chain employs TRBV28 and TRBJ2-7; weak D call: TRBD1 (6 bases). CDR1 MDHEN and CDR2 SYDVKM come from the germline V gene. Trimming shortened V by 4 bases and J by 0 bases, and 10 bases separated the two germline ends. The CDR3 is 14 residues long. CDR3 bases: TGTGCCAGCAGTTGGGACATGATCTCCTACGAGCAGTACTTC. It codes for CASSWDMISYEQYF.

The chain combines TRBV28 with TRBJ2-5, with 10 bases aligning to TRBD2. Germline V CDR1 and CDR2: MDHEN, SYDVKM. V lost 2 bases to trimming and J lost 5 bases; unmatched junction nucleotides: 5. The CDR3 covers 15 residues. The CDR3 region has the DNA TGTGCCAGCAGTTTAATTAGCGGGAGGTCTGAGACCCAGTACTTC. The encoded protein is CASSLISGRSETQYF. The whole variable domain, remainder taken from reference TRBV28 and TRBJ2-5, is DVKVTQSSRYLVKRTGEKVFLECVQDMDHENMFWYRQDPGLGLRLIYFSYDVKMKEKGDIPEGYSVSREKKERFSLILESASTNQTSMYLCASSLISGRSETQYFGPGTRLLVL.

The chain uses TRBV27 and TRBJ1-1; D is possibly TRBD1 (5 bases). In germline, CDR1 is MNHEY, CDR2 SMNVEV (reference sequence). CDR3 length: 14 residues. V was clipped by 5 bases and J by 5 bases, with 15 bases between them. DNA for the CDR3: TGTGCCAGCAGTCCCCCAGGGTTGAGGACTGAAGCTTTCTTT. Amino acid sequence: CASSPPGLRTEAFF.

The CDR3 sequence is CASSPSPGQDLGTSGRRPYEQYF. CDR3 sequence (DNA): TGTGCCAGCAGTCCATCCCCGGGACAGGACCTCGGGACTAGCGGGAGGAGGCCCTACGAGCAGTACTTC. The chain joins TRBV28 to TRBJ2-7, with TRBD2 matching 15 bases. The germline CDR1 and CDR2 sequences are MDHEN and SYDVKM. This CDR3 comprises 23 residues. Trimming at V came to 5 bases and at J to 2 bases, leaving 25 bases not matched to a gene.

The chain combines TRBV27 with TRBJ2-2; D remains unclear. Between the trimmed V and J ends, which lost 0 bases and 2 bases, there was a span of 10 bases. Germline V gene sequence: CDR1 MNHEY, CDR2 SMNVEV (reference sequence). The CDR3 totals 16 residues. CDR3 DNA sequence: TGTGCCAGCAGTTTATCCGCCGGAGAAAACACCGGGGAGCTGTTTTTT. Its protein product is CASSLSAGENTGELFF.

A single count supports this clone. This chain joins TRBV4-2 and TRBJ2-7, with D possibly matching TRBD2 (6 bases). The V gene lost 1 base and the J gene lost 2 bases, with 12 bases spanning the gap. Per germline, CDR1 LGHNA and CDR2 YNFKEQ. The CDR3 has 15 residues. CDR3 bases: TGTGCCAGCAGCCAAGTGGTTAGCGGAGCCTACGAGCAGTACTTC. This translates into CASSQVVSGAYEQYF.

The V gene is TRBV7-6, the J gene TRBJ2-2; 12 bases map to TRBD2. Trimming at V came to 10 bases and at J to 0 bases, leaving 6 bases not matched to a gene. CDR1 is SGHVS and CDR2 is FNYEAQ in the germline V gene. CDR3 length: 16 residues. Here the CDR3 DNA reads TGTGCCACCCTCGGGACTAGCGGGTCGAACACCGGGGAGCTGTTTTTT. This gives the protein CATLGTSGSNTGELFF.

This chain joins TRBV14 and TRBJ2-7; 9 bases are a match to TRBD1. This CDR3 comprises 15 residues. CDR1 is SGHDN, CDR2 FVKESK, per germline. V lost 4 bases and J lost 0; bases outside the gene matches: 4. The CDR3 DNA sequence: TGTGCCAGCAGCCTGGGGACAGGGATCTCCTACGAGCAGTACTTC. Amino acids: CASSLGTGISYEQYF.

V is TRBV6-5 and J is TRBJ2-1, with TRBD1 as a possible D gene (6 bases). The length of the CDR3 is 15 residues. Germline CDR1 reads MNHEY; CDR2 reads SVGAGI. Deletions cut 0 bases from V and 8 bases from J, with 14 bases between. Here the CDR3 reads CASSYSYRVEDEQFF. DNA for the CDR3: TGTGCCAGCAGTTACTCCTACAGGGTAGAGGATGAGCAGTTCTTC.

This clone was recorded once. This sequence joins TRBV28 and TRBJ2-1, with 9 bases matching TRBD2. Trimming removed 3 bases from V and 6 bases from J; junction bases left unmatched: 3. Germline V gene sequence: CDR1 MDHEN, CDR2 SYDVKM. CDR3 length equals 14 residues. The CDR3 DNA follows: TGTGCCAGCAGTTTCTCGACTAGCGGCAATGAGCAGTTCTTC. It translates to CASSFSTSGNEQFF.

The chain is built from TRBV27 and TRBJ2-2; D not certain. The CDR3 contains 12 residues. Germline lookup yields CDR1 MNHEY and CDR2 SMNVEV (reference sequence). Trimming took off 6 bases at V and 2 bases at J, with 4 bases between the two ends. The CDR3 DNA follows: TGTGCCAGCAGCTCTAACACCGGGGAGCTGTTTTTT. This encodes CASSSNTGELFF.

The V gene is TRBV7-9, the J gene TRBJ2-1, with 9 bases fitting TRBD2. The CDR3 loop spans 16 amino acids. Germline CDR1 and CDR2: SEHNR and FQNEAQ (reference sequence). V lost 5 bases to trimming and J lost 2 bases; unmatched junction nucleotides: 7. Written as DNA, the CDR3 is TGTGCCAGCAGCCCACAAGCGGGAGGACCCTACAATGAGCAGTTCTTC. Amino acids: CASSPQAGGPYNEQFF.

V and J are TRBV6-5 and TRBJ2-7; D might be TRBD2 (5 bases). The CDR3 has 13 amino acids. The germline CDR1 and CDR2 sequences are MNHEY and SVGAGI. The ends were cut back, 11 bases at V and 0 bases at J, with 14 bases in the middle. The CDR3 region has the DNA TGTGCCTCGACTCACGGGGACTCCTACGAGCAGTACTTC. Translated, it gives CASTHGDSYEQYF.

This chain links TRBV7-8 with TRBJ2-1; D not resolved. V lost 5 bases to trimming and J lost 10 bases, with 9 bases between them. The CDR3 has 11 residues. Germline V gene sequence: CDR1 SGHVS, CDR2 FQNEAQ. The CDR3 region has the DNA TGTGCCAGCAGCCTAAATCTAGAGCAGTTCTTC. It is translated as CASSLNLEQFF.

The chain has TRBV27 and TRBJ2-3; D is undetermined. Germline V gene data show CDR1 as MNHEY and CDR2 as SMNVEV (reference sequence). The ends were cut back, 6 bases at V and 6 bases at J, with 13 bases in the middle. The CDR3 extends over 13 amino acids. The DNA of the CDR3 is TGTGCCAGCAGCCTCTCCCGGTTGGATACGCAGTATTTT. Residues: CASSLSRLDTQYF.

The V and J genes are TRBV15 and TRBJ2-6; 8 nucleotides align to TRBD2. The CDR3 spans 18 residues. Unmatched junction bases numbered 4, after V lost 0 bases and J lost 0 bases. The germline V gene has CDR1 LNHNV and CDR2 YYDKDF (reference sequence). CDR3 in amino acids: CATSREELADSGANVLTF. The CDR3 coding sequence is TGTGCCACCAGCAGAGAAGAACTAGCGGACTCTGGGGCCAACGTCCTGACTTTC. Together with reference TRBV15 and TRBJ2-6, the CDR3 gives the full variable domain: DAMVIQNPRYQVTQFGKPVTLSCSQTLNHNVMYWYQQKSSQAPKLLFHYYDKDFNNEADTPDNFQSRRPNTSFCFLDIRSPGLGDTAMYLCATSREELADSGANVLTFGAGSRLTVL.

The V and J genes are TRBV29-1 and TRBJ2-7, with 9 bases that match TRBD1. There are 14 residues in the CDR3. V lost 4 bases, J lost 5 bases, and 9 bases stayed unmatched. Germline V gene lookup returns CDR1 SQVTM and CDR2 ANQGSEA. DNA for the CDR3: TGCAGCGTTGGAAGAGTGGGACAGGGCAACGAGCAGTACTTC. This gives the protein CSVGRVGQGNEQYF.

The chain links TRBV27 to TRBJ1-2; 7 bases agree with TRBD1. Germline V gene data show CDR1 as MNHEY and CDR2 as SMNVEV (reference sequence). J gave up 6 bases and V 2 bases, and 12 bases lay outside the gene matches. The CDR3 covers 16 residues. The CDR3 DNA follows: TGTGCCAGCAGTTTAGCGAGCGCACAGGGGACGAATGGCTACACCTTC. This sequence encodes CASSLASAQGTNGYTF.

The rearrangement links TRBV27 to TRBJ2-7; TRBD2 aligns across 9 bases. Germline V CDR1 and CDR2: MNHEY, SMNVEV (reference sequence). V lost 3 bases and J lost 3; bases outside the gene matches: 12. The CDR3 is made up of 17 amino acids. The CDR3 is CASSLSAGGVRIYEQYF. The CDR3 DNA reads as TGTGCCAGCAGTTTGTCAGCGGGAGGTGTTAGGATCTACGAGCAGTACTTC.

This sequence joins TRBV6-5 and TRBJ1-2, with D uncertain. The ends were cut back, 6 bases at V and 4 bases at J, with 15 bases in the middle. CDR1 is MNHEY, CDR2 SVGAGI, per germline. The CDR3 covers 14 residues. This CDR3 reads CASSITGNGYGYTF. The CDR3 DNA follows: TGTGCCAGCAGCATAACGGGGAATGGCTATGGCTACACCTTC.

This chain connects TRBV27 to TRBJ1-2; TRBD1 might be the D (5 bases). The length of the CDR3 is 16 residues. The germline V gene encodes CDR1 MNHEY and CDR2 SMNVEV (reference sequence). The V end was cut by 5 bases, the J end by 3 bases, with 19 bases between. CDR3 protein: CASSHFGGGGDYGYTF. The CDR3 nucleotides are TGTGCCAGCAGTCATTTCGGGGGAGGAGGTGACTATGGCTACACCTTC.

This clone was recorded only once. CDR3 bases: TGTGCCAGCAGCCCTGGGGGAGGATCCTACAATGAGCAGTTCTTC. It encodes CASSPGGGSYNEQFF. The rearrangement joins TRBV9 to TRBJ2-1, with D possibly TRBD2 on 6 matching bases. The germline V and J ends were trimmed by 4 bases and 1 base, with 12 bases remaining between them. Germline V CDR1 and CDR2: SGDLS, YYNGEE. This CDR3 contains 15 residues.

The chain uses TRBV6-5 and TRBJ2-7, with 13 positions matching TRBD2. The CDR3 contains 16 residues. Germline CDR1 is MNHEY and CDR2 is SVGAGI. The V gene end was trimmed by 0 bases and the J gene end by 3 bases; junction bases not matched to a gene: 2. The CDR3 DNA reads TGTGCCAGCAGTTACTCTAGGACTAGCGGGAGCTACGAGCAGTACTTC. Protein: CASSYSRTSGSYEQYF.

This clone was observed a single time. The CDR3 DNA is TGTGCCACCAATACAGGGGGCGAAGCTTTCTTT. It translates to CATNTGGEAFF. The chain links TRBV2 to TRBJ1-1; 9 bases are a match to TRBD1. With 10 bases clipped from V and 8 bases from J, the junction kept 5 bases outside the gene matches. Germline CDR1 reads SNHLY; CDR2 reads FYNNEI. This CDR3 region has 11 residues.

The chain links TRBV11-2 to TRBJ2-7; TRBD2 matches 13 bases. This CDR3 is 14 amino acids long. Unmatched junction bases numbered 5, after V lost 5 bases and J lost 7 bases. The germline CDR1 and CDR2 sequences are SGHAT and FQNNGV. CDR3 sequence: CASSRTSGREEQYF. The CDR3 coding sequence is TGTGCCAGCAGCCGAACTAGCGGGAGGGAAGAGCAGTACTTC.

The V gene is TRBV7-9, the J gene TRBJ2-1; D call uncertain. The V and J ends lost 5 bases and 0 bases respectively, with 14 bases between them. The CDR3 runs to 16 residues. Germline V gene lookup returns CDR1 SEHNR and CDR2 FQNEAQ (reference sequence). The CDR3 sequence: CASSPPSTFSYNEQFF. Written as DNA, the CDR3 is TGTGCCAGCAGCCCCCCCTCTACGTTCTCCTACAATGAGCAGTTCTTC.

In its sample, this clone was seen a few times. This chain uses TRBV6-4 with TRBJ2-1, with 10 positions matching TRBD2. Germline V gene sequence: CDR1 MRHNA, CDR2 SNTAGT. V gave up 7 bases and J gave up 6 bases; unmatched junction bases: 6. This CDR3 contains 14 residues. The CDR3 DNA sequence: TGTGCCAGCACCTCTAGCGGGAGTTCCAATGAGCAGTTCTTC. Its protein is CASTSSGSSNEQFF.